This T cell receptor (beta chain) was observed in a study of regulatory T cells in long-lasting Graves disease. Study context: Antithyroid drugs had been taken under 3 months by newly diagnosed Graves' patients.

Described time point: newly diagnosed GD, antithyroid drugs for less than 3 months. Generation of the TCR library employed RNA extracted from PBMCs. There are a few counts of this clonotype. The junction departs from the called germline gene at one end, perhaps through a read error. Building of the TCR beta libraries involved iRepertoire HTBI primers and Arm-PCR of CDR3 regions. TCRdb re-derived calls from the multiplex PCR reads in MiXCR, one entry per CDR3 protein. The sample records roughly 500,000 distinct CDR3 sequences, 13% being singletons. The CDR3 has 12 amino acids. Germline values: CDR1 DFQATT, CDR2 SNEGSKA (reference sequence). This sample was shared with a second study, whose subject was T cells in Graves' hyperthyroidism and ophthalmopathy. That publication notes: The patients, who ranged from 18 to 65 in age, presented with newly diagnosed hyperthyroidism lasting under 2 months. The blood repertoire included most of the expanded thyroid clonotypes above 0.001.

Source: peripheral blood mononuclear cells (PBMCs), taken at new diagnosis, from a patient treated with antithyroid drugs. The chain couples TRBV20-1 to TRBJ2-5, with no clear D. This receptor was obtained from a man aged 30-40 years with Graves disease. The CDR3 region is CSARRNQEAQYF. CDR3 in DNA: TGCAGTGCTAGGCGAAACCAAGAGGCCCAGTACTTC.